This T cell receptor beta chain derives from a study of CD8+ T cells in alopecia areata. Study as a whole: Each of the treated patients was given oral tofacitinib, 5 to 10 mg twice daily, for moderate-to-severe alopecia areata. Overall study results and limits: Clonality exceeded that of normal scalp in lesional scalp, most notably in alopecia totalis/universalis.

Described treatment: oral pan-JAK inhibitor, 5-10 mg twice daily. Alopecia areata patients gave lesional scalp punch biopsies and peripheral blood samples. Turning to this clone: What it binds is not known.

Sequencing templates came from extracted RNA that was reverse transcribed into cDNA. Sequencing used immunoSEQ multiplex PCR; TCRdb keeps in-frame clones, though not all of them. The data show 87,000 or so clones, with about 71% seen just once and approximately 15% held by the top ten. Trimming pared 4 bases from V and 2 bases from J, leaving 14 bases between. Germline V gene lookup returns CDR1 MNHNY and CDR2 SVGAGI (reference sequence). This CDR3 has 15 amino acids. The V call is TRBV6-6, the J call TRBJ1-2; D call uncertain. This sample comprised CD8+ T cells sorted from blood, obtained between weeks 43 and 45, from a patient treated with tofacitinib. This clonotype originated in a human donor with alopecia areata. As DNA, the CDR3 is TGTGCCAGCAGTTCCTCCGCCGGGTTAAACTATGGCTACACCTTC. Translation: CASSSSAGLNYGYTF.